This TCR beta chain was documented in a study of shared clonotypes between healthy human individuals. Regarding the study as a whole: When naive CD4 clonotypes were compared across four donors, around 5% were shared.

The assay used deep level. Each subset's genomic DNA was split evenly across several immunoSEQ plates. Sequencing was performed with immunoSEQ multiplex PCR; in TCRdb, only in-frame clones are kept and a portion is missing. The sample lists about 980,000 clones, 70% to 85% occurring once. Remarks on this clone: What it recognizes is unknown. A read error may account for a junction end that differs from germline.

CDR3 length equals 15 residues. Germline lookup yields CDR1 SSHAT and CDR2 FNYEAQ (reference sequence). The chain carries TRBV7-7 and TRBJ2-5; the D gene is possibly TRBD2 (7 bases). The receptor comes from a man aged 18 to 29 in good health. Sequenced material: memory CD4+ T cells sorted from blood. The subset was: CD45RA-negative fraction. CDR3 amino acids: CASSLRGPGQETQYF. In DNA, the CDR3 is TGTGCTAGCAGCTTGCGGGGGCCAGGTCAAGAGACCCAGTACTTC. The variable domain in full, with the rest retrieved from reference TRBV7-7 and TRBJ2-5, is GAGVSQSPRYKVTKRGQDVTLRCDPISSHATLYWYQQALGQGPEFLTYFNYEAQPDKSGLPSDRFSAERPEGSISTLTIQRTEQRDSAMYRCASSLRGPGQETQYFGPGTRLLVL.